These T cell receptor beta chains were read from a single sample in a study of cytomegalovirus exposure and HLA in healthy donors. TCRdb's copy holds only in-frame clones and misses some; the assay was immunoSEQ multiplex PCR. Recorded for this sample: 200,000 or so clones. Sequencing input: PBMCs. Receptor source: a boy under 18 in good health and CMV-seronegative. Both conserved end residues are part of each CDR3. The D gene is left open where the match is weak.

d_call: .; j_call: TRBJ1-1; v_call: TRBV7-3; cdr3_aa: CASSEQPGQLAFF; cdr3_nt: TGTGCCAGCAGCGAGCAACCGGGACAATTAGCTTTCTTT
d_call: TRBD1; j_call: TRBJ1-3; v_call: TRBV9; cdr3_aa: CASSANRGRNTIYF; cdr3_nt: TGTGCCAGCAGCGCAAACAGGGGCCGCAACACCATATATTTT
d_call: TRBD2; j_call: TRBJ2-5; v_call: TRBV7-8; cdr3_aa: CASSPWTSGDFKTQYF; cdr3_nt: TGTGCCAGCAGCCCATGGACTAGCGGGGATTTTAAGACCCAGTACTTC
d_call: TRBD1; j_call: TRBJ1-4; v_call: TRBV7-8; cdr3_aa: CASSQGGVGEKLFF; cdr3_nt: TGTGCCAGCAGCCAGGGGGGAGTAGGGGAAAAACTGTTTTTT
d_call: .; j_call: TRBJ2-2; v_call: TRBV11-2; cdr3_aa: CASSLDPFTGELFF; cdr3_nt: TGTGCCAGCAGCTTAGATCCGTTCACCGGGGAGCTGTTTTTT
d_call: TRBD1; j_call: TRBJ1-1; v_call: TRBV28; cdr3_aa: CASSGQGDTEAFF; cdr3_nt: TGTGCCAGCAGCGGACAGGGCGACACTGAAGCTTTCTTT
d_call: .; j_call: TRBJ2-7; v_call: TRBV5-1; cdr3_aa: CASSPVAADISYEQYF; cdr3_nt: TGCGCCAGCAGCCCGGTTGCAGCGGATATCTCCTACGAGCAGTACTTC
d_call: TRBD2; j_call: TRBJ2-5; v_call: TRBV28; cdr3_aa: CASSPGIRGTSVSYETQYF; cdr3_nt: TGTGCCAGCAGCCCTGGGATCCGGGGGACTAGCGTCAGTTATGAGACCCAGTACTTC
d_call: .; j_call: TRBJ1-2; v_call: TRBV28; cdr3_aa: CASSLFGARYTF; cdr3_nt: TGTGCCAGCAGTTTATTTGGGGCTCGCTACACCTTC
d_call: .; j_call: TRBJ1-6; v_call: TRBV5-1; cdr3_aa: CASSLGVNSPLHF; cdr3_nt: TGCGCCAGCAGCTTAGGGGTTAATTCACCCCTCCACTTT
d_call: .; j_call: TRBJ2-5; v_call: TRBV10-3; cdr3_aa: CAISQAEETQYF; cdr3_nt: TGTGCCATCAGTCAAGCGGAAGAGACCCAGTACTTC
d_call: .; j_call: TRBJ2-2; v_call: TRBV28; cdr3_aa: CASSFLGELFF; cdr3_nt: TGTGCCAGCAGTTTTCTCGGGGAGCTGTTTTTT
d_call: TRBD2; j_call: TRBJ2-5; v_call: TRBV9; cdr3_aa: CASSPQGGLEETQYF; cdr3_nt: TGTGCCAGCAGCCCCCAAGGGGGACTAGAAGAGACCCAGTACTTC
d_call: .; j_call: TRBJ1-4; v_call: TRBV14; cdr3_aa: CASSQTSSGLLFF; cdr3_nt: TGTGCCAGCAGCCAAACCTCCTCAGGGCTCCTGTTTTTT
d_call: TRBD1; j_call: TRBJ1-2; v_call: TRBV10-3; cdr3_aa: CAIGTGDLLYGYTF; cdr3_nt: TGTGCCATCGGGACAGGGGATCTACTGTATGGCTACACCTTC
d_call: .; j_call: TRBJ1-5; v_call: TRBV7-2; cdr3_aa: CASSSTHNQPQHF; cdr3_nt: TGTGCCAGCAGCTCTACCCACAATCAGCCCCAGCATTTT
d_call: TRBD2; j_call: TRBJ2-1; v_call: TRBV29-1; cdr3_aa: CSVEGLGRGAYNEQFF; cdr3_nt: TGCAGCGTTGAGGGGTTGGGGCGGGGGGCATACAATGAGCAGTTCTTC
d_call: TRBD1; j_call: TRBJ2-7; v_call: TRBV7-9; cdr3_aa: CASRMTGTYEQYF; cdr3_nt: TGTGCCAGCAGGATGACAGGGACCTACGAGCAGTACTTC
d_call: TRBD2; j_call: TRBJ2-1; v_call: TRBV11-2; cdr3_aa: CASSLGGLAGGGEQFF; cdr3_nt: TGTGCCAGCAGCTTGGGAGGTCTAGCGGGGGGTGGGGAGCAGTTCTTC
d_call: .; j_call: TRBJ2-5; v_call: TRBV10-3; cdr3_aa: CAISSISGQVQETQYF; cdr3_nt: TGTGCCATCAGTTCAATATCGGGACAAGTACAAGAGACCCAGTACTTC
d_call: .; j_call: TRBJ2-3; v_call: TRBV10-1; cdr3_aa: CASSEFGGSTDTQYF; cdr3_nt: TGCGCCAGCAGTGAGTTTGGGGGCAGCACAGATACGCAGTATTTT
d_call: .; j_call: TRBJ1-3; v_call: TRBV7-2; cdr3_aa: CASTTPLGNTIYF; cdr3_nt: TGTGCCAGCACCACGCCCCTAGGAAACACCATATATTTT
d_call: .; j_call: TRBJ1-2; v_call: TRBV6-5; cdr3_aa: CASSYHPTAYGYTF; cdr3_nt: TGTGCCAGCAGTTACCACCCGACAGCCTATGGCTACACCTTC
d_call: .; j_call: TRBJ1-1; v_call: TRBV19; cdr3_aa: CASSSHRATDTEAFF; cdr3_nt: TGTGCCAGTAGTAGCCACAGGGCAACGGACACTGAAGCTTTCTTT
d_call: TRBD1; j_call: TRBJ1-5; v_call: TRBV2; cdr3_aa: CASSDQGQLNQPQHF; cdr3_nt: TGTGCCAGCAGCGACCAGGGACAGCTCAATCAGCCCCAGCATTTT
d_call: TRBD2; j_call: TRBJ2-1; v_call: TRBV6-4; cdr3_aa: CASSDAPAGGPGEQFF; cdr3_nt: TGTGCCAGCAGTGACGCACCAGCGGGGGGGCCTGGTGAGCAGTTCTTC
d_call: TRBD1; j_call: TRBJ1-2; v_call: TRBV11-3; cdr3_aa: CASSLDVRGQGGYTF; cdr3_nt: TGTGCCAGCAGCTTAGATGTGAGGGGGCAGGGTGGCTACACCTTC
d_call: .; j_call: TRBJ1-2; v_call: TRBV19; cdr3_aa: CASSIWGGRRSGGYTF; cdr3_nt: TGTGCCAGTAGTATATGGGGGGGACGGCGGAGTGGTGGCTACACCTTC
d_call: .; j_call: TRBJ2-7; v_call: TRBV28; cdr3_aa: CASVGAFYIHEQYF; cdr3_nt: TGTGCCTCCGTGGGAGCATTCTACATCCACGAGCAGTACTTC
d_call: .; j_call: TRBJ2-5; v_call: TRBV14; cdr3_aa: CASSQDLQETQYF; cdr3_nt: TGTGCCAGCAGCCAGGACTTGCAAGAGACCCAGTACTTC
d_call: TRBD1; j_call: TRBJ1-4; v_call: TRBV19; cdr3_aa: CASCPQGATNEKLFF; cdr3_nt: TGTGCCAGTTGTCCCCAGGGGGCAACTAATGAAAAACTGTTTTTT
d_call: .; j_call: TRBJ1-1; v_call: TRBV7-2; cdr3_aa: CASSLVQAGFLNTEAFF; cdr3_nt: TGTGCCAGCAGCTTAGTTCAGGCCGGTTTCCTGAACACTGAAGCTTTCTTT
d_call: TRBD1; j_call: TRBJ1-4; v_call: TRBV2; cdr3_aa: CASSGVPPGQGAKLFF; cdr3_nt: TGTGCCAGCAGTGGAGTTCCCCCGGGACAGGGGGCGAAACTGTTTTTT
d_call: .; j_call: TRBJ1-2; v_call: TRBV19; cdr3_aa: CATNPTAAGIYGYTF; cdr3_nt: TGTGCCACCAATCCCACGGCGGCAGGGATCTATGGCTACACCTTC
d_call: .; j_call: TRBJ1-1; v_call: TRBV19; cdr3_aa: CASSIGEVNTEAFF; cdr3_nt: TGTGCCAGTAGTATAGGGGAGGTTAACACTGAAGCTTTCTTT
d_call: TRBD2; j_call: TRBJ2-3; v_call: TRBV9; cdr3_aa: CASSVVGLAGGSRDTQYF; cdr3_nt: TGTGCCAGCAGCGTAGTAGGGCTAGCGGGGGGTTCAAGAGATACGCAGTATTTT
d_call: TRBD2; j_call: TRBJ2-5; v_call: TRBV4-1; cdr3_aa: CASSQTSGGSETQYF; cdr3_nt: TGCGCCAGCAGCCAGACTAGCGGGGGGTCAGAGACCCAGTACTTC
d_call: .; j_call: TRBJ1-2; v_call: TRBV14; cdr3_aa: CASSQARSIGDYGYTF; cdr3_nt: TGTGCCAGCAGCCAAGCACGCAGTATCGGGGACTATGGCTACACCTTC
d_call: TRBD1; j_call: TRBJ1-6; v_call: TRBV5-1; cdr3_aa: CASSLGQGINNSPLHF; cdr3_nt: TGCGCCAGCAGCTTGGGACAGGGCATTAATAATTCACCCCTCCACTTT
d_call: .; j_call: TRBJ2-7; v_call: TRBV4-2; cdr3_aa: CASSQEMGGGAYEQYF; cdr3_nt: TGTGCCAGCAGCCAAGAAATGGGAGGGGGGGCCTACGAGCAGTACTTC
d_call: .; j_call: TRBJ2-5; v_call: TRBV27; cdr3_aa: CASSSFRGATQYF; cdr3_nt: TGTGCCAGCAGTTCTTTCCGGGGAGCGACCCAGTACTTC
d_call: .; j_call: TRBJ1-2; v_call: TRBV5-1; cdr3_aa: CASSLGTANYGYTF; cdr3_nt: TGCGCCAGCAGCTTGGGAACGGCTAACTATGGCTACACCTTC
d_call: .; j_call: TRBJ1-2; v_call: TRBV16; cdr3_aa: CASSEIPDTNYGYTF; cdr3_nt: TGTGCCAGCAGCGAAATTCCAGATACTAACTATGGCTACACCTTC
d_call: .; j_call: TRBJ2-4; v_call: TRBV7-2; cdr3_aa: CASSSGLAKNIQYF; cdr3_nt: TGTGCCAGCAGCTCGGGACTAGCCAAAAACATTCAGTACTTC
d_call: TRBD1; j_call: TRBJ2-7; v_call: TRBV5-4; cdr3_aa: CASRRMGTGSYEQYF; cdr3_nt: TGTGCCAGCAGACGCATGGGGACAGGGTCCTACGAGCAGTACTTC
d_call: TRBD1; j_call: TRBJ2-2; v_call: TRBV7-3; cdr3_aa: CASSLRDRDGELFF; cdr3_nt: TGTGCCAGCAGCTTACGCGACAGGGACGGGGAGCTGTTTTTT